This T cell receptor beta chain is from a study of T cell repertoires in cytomegalovirus infection (dated by TCRdb to the late 2010s). In the study overall: Recently identified HLA-C-restricted CMV epitopes, whose presentation resists viral immunomodulation, were targeted by peptide stimulations together with well-studied HLA-B-restricted epitopes. Donor HLA type was relevant to the analysis, as public TCR beta signatures indicated carriage of CMV infection together with the matching HLA type. General conclusions and limits of the study: Cumulative frequency of public TCR beta family members discriminated carriers of CMV infection plus the relevant HLA type in this cohort and an independent roughly 330-donor cohort. The ex vivo response was dominated by HLA-C-restricted CMV-specific TCR beta clonotypes, which also provided the single most frequent clonotype in two of eight donors.

TCRdb lists the instrument as Illumina HiSeq 1500. TCRdb ran its own pipeline on the public reads, namely fastp trimming at Q25 and MiXCR clone calling, and kept in-frame beta chains. Every distinct CDR3 protein forms one entry, paired with its most common genes and DNA. The sample has 100,000 or so distinct CDR3 sequences on record, roughly two fifths of them singletons. The ten top clones hold about 76% of the sample. Details on this clonotype: Its antigen remains unidentified. Base qualities are not provided; no much larger clone lies one nucleotide away.

The sample's treatment or condition label, decoded: in vitro stimulation with specific CMV peptide epitopes to enrich CMV-specific T cells. The junction shows trimming of 5 bases on V and 1 base on J, plus 8 bases between the germline ends. The germline V gene (reference sequence) yields DFQATT for CDR1 and SNEGSKA for CDR2. Taken from cysteine to phenylalanine, the CDR3 has 12 residues. The only DNA kept is the CDR3, 36 bases in frame from the first base. The sample in question was CD8+ T cells from cultured PBMCs, obtained from culture after CMV antigen stimulation. The chain was built from TRBV20-1 and TRBJ1-2; confidence is insufficient to name the D gene. This TCR was recovered from a human donor in good health (CMV status not recorded). Some clones in this sample may be carry-over from other donors' samples. CDR3 protein: CSAWTGNYGYTF. DNA sequence: TGCAGTGCTTGGACCGGTAACTATGGCTACACCTTC.